Below, one TCR beta chain is given with its context. This sample is part of a study of blood T cell repertoires in COVID-19. Study at large: Samples representing acute and convalescent COVID-19 were sourced from the United States, Italy and Spain.

Germline CDR1 reads SGDLS; CDR2 reads YYNGEE. This CDR3 comprises 15 residues. V shed 3 bases, J shed 2 bases, and the junction held 3 bases outside the gene matches. Original processing notes: Estimation of nucleated cell counts relied on the amplification of reference gene primers. Sequenced by immunoSEQ multiplex PCR; TCRdb stores in-frame clones only, minus some. For V, J and clone size, that table is used; D and trimming come from the DNA. This sample yields 150,000 to 200,000 clones, of which approximately 87% are seen a single time; roughly 0.9% belongs to the top ten. The receptor was isolated from a woman in her late teens or twenties who had recovered from COVID-19. V and J are TRBV9 and TRBJ2-5, with TRBD2 matching over 11 bases. The material sequenced was peripheral blood. The CDR3 nucleotides are TGTGCCAGCAGCGGCGGGACTAGCGGACAAGAGACCCAGTACTTC. This codes for CASSGGTSGQETQYF.